These 26 T cell receptor beta chains came from one sample sequenced in a study of cytomegalovirus exposure and HLA in healthy donors. With 60 Vbeta and 13 Jbeta primers, the PCR was carried out. This table comes from immunoSEQ multiplex PCR, and its TCRdb copy is limited to in-frame clones, with some not included. The repertoire holds roughly 130,000 clones, approximately 74% seen once, with 6% to 8.5% in the top ten. Material: PBMCs. The receptors stem from a man aged 40-55 years in good health and CMV-seropositive.

This rearrangement joins TRBV14 to TRBJ2-4, with a weak D call TRBD2 (5 bases). Trimming took off 0 bases at V and 1 base at J, with 13 bases between the two ends. In germline, CDR1 is SGHDN, CDR2 FVKESK. The CDR3 extends over 17 amino acids. This CDR3 is CASSQEFRGIAKNIQYF. The CDR3 DNA reads as TGTGCCAGCAGCCAAGAATTTAGAGGGATTGCCAAAAACATTCAGTACTTC.

This clone has a single count. The V gene is TRBV28, the J gene TRBJ2-3; 13 bases match TRBD2. Looked up from germline, CDR1 is MDHEN and CDR2 is SYDVKM. With V trimmed by 6 bases and J by 4 bases, 7 bases remained unmatched. CDR3 length: 16 amino acids. The CDR3: CASRPTSGRGSDTQYF. The CDR3 region has the DNA TGTGCCAGCAGACCCACTAGCGGGAGGGGATCAGATACGCAGTATTTT.

This clone was seen a handful of times. The chain joins TRBV7-2 to TRBJ2-1, with TRBD2 matching over 10 bases. The CDR3 consists of 15 residues. V lost 5 bases and J lost 6; bases outside the gene matches: 7. Per germline, CDR1 SGHTA and CDR2 FQGNSA. The CDR3 bases are TGTGCCAGCAGCCCAGGGACTAGCGTGAGCAATGAGCAGTTCTTC. Translation gives CASSPGTSVSNEQFF.

The chain carries TRBV19 and TRBJ1-4, with no clear D. Germline V gives CDR1 LNHDA, CDR2 SQIVND (reference sequence). This CDR3 is 14 amino acids long. Trimming took 6 bases from V and 3 from J, leaving 11 bases between them. CDR3 in amino acids: CASRSSSANEKLFF. For the CDR3, the DNA is TGTGCCAGTAGATCAAGTTCAGCTAATGAAAAACTGTTTTTT.

This clone showed up just a few times. Additional DNA sequences in this sample encode the identical CDR3. This sequence joins TRBV6-4 and TRBJ2-1; a possible D gene is TRBD2 (6 bases). The germline V and J ends were trimmed by 0 bases and 0 bases, with 6 bases remaining between them. In germline, CDR1 is MRHNA, CDR2 SNTAGT. This CDR3 is built from 15 residues. CDR3 loop: CASSDSSGSYNEQFF. The CDR3 nucleotides are TGTGCCAGCAGTGACTCTAGCGGCTCCTACAATGAGCAGTTCTTC.

The chain combines TRBV5-1 with TRBJ2-5; a possible D gene is TRBD2 (6 bases). The V gene's germline CDR1 is SGHRS and CDR2 YFSETQ. The CDR3 sequence is 14 residues long. Trimming cost V 2 bases and J 2 bases, with 10 bases left between them. CDR3 nucleotides: TGCGCCAGCAGCTTAGGGACTTCACAAGAGACCCAGTACTTC. Encoded protein: CASSLGTSQETQYF.

The chain has TRBV14 and TRBJ1-1; D gene uncertain. The CDR3 totals 12 residues. V lost 4 bases and J 6 bases, leaving 9 bases between the germline ends. The germline V gene has CDR1 SGHDN and CDR2 FVKESK. Written as DNA, the CDR3 is TGTGCCAGCAGCCTAACGGCGGCTGAAGCTTTCTTT. It translates to CASSLTAAEAFF.

CDR3 DNA: TGTGCCAGCAGTTACTCGATTACTAATCAGCCCCAGCATTTT. It yields the protein CASSYSITNQPQHF. This chain connects TRBV6-5 to TRBJ1-5; D unclear. From germline, CDR1 is MNHEY and CDR2 SVGAGI. The CDR3 length is 14 residues. Trimming removed 0 bases at V and 4 bases at J, with 7 bases between.

This clone showed up just once. The V call is TRBV5-1, the J call TRBJ2-7; 10 nucleotides agree with TRBD1. Germline V gives CDR1 SGHRS, CDR2 YFSETQ. The CDR3 has 15 amino acids. The V segment lost 4 bases and the J segment 3 bases; nucleotides outside the gene matches: 7. CDR3 in DNA: TGCGCCAGCAGCCCCCAGGGGACAGGGGTCTACGAGCAGTACTTC. As protein: CASSPQGTGVYEQYF.

This clone has only a few counts. The genes are TRBV28 and TRBJ2-2, with a tentative D call TRBD1 (5 bases). This CDR3 is built from 16 residues. V lost 2 bases, J lost 2 bases, and 12 bases lay in between. Germline lookup yields CDR1 MDHEN and CDR2 SYDVKM. CDR3 in amino acids: CASSLVGQGNTGELFF. The CDR3 DNA reads as TGTGCCAGCAGTTTAGTCGGCCAGGGAAACACCGGGGAGCTGTTTTTT.

The chain couples TRBV30 to TRBJ1-6; 7 bases line up with TRBD1. The length of the CDR3 is 16 residues. Germline assignment: CDR1 GTSNPN and CDR2 SVGIG (reference sequence). Trimming cost V 2 bases and J 8 bases; bases outside gene matches: 12. CDR3 coding DNA: TGTGCCTGGAGTCTAGGGGGCAGGGGCACTCATTCACCCCTCCACTTT. Translating it yields CAWSLGGRGTHSPLHF.

This chain connects TRBV2 to TRBJ1-5; a weak D match, TRBD1 (6 bases). CDR3 length: 15 amino acids. Trimming took 4 bases from V and 1 from J, leaving 11 bases between them. Germline CDR1 and CDR2: SNHLY and FYNNEI. This CDR3 reads CASSGVRGSNQPQHF. CDR3 sequence (DNA): TGTGCCAGCAGTGGAGTCAGGGGAAGCAATCAGCCCCAGCATTTT. The whole variable domain, remainder taken from reference TRBV2 and TRBJ1-5, is EPEVTQTPSHQVTQMGQEVILRCVPISNHLYFYWYRQILGQKVEFLVSFYNNEISEKSEIFDDQFSVERPDGSNFTLKIRSTKLEDSAMYFCASSGVRGSNQPQHFGDGTRLSIL.

V usage is TRBV28 and J usage is TRBJ2-7; tentative D call: TRBD1 (7 bases). Germline CDR1 reads MDHEN; CDR2 reads SYDVKM. The CDR3 totals 15 residues. Trimming stripped 6 bases from V and 0 bases from J, with 15 bases between. The chain's CDR3 is CASRGGTDLSYEQYF. The CDR3 DNA sequence: TGTGCCAGCAGAGGAGGGACAGATCTCTCCTACGAGCAGTACTTC.

As for this clone: The sample carries other DNA sequences with the same CDR3. The chain couples TRBV5-1 to TRBJ1-2; D gene unclear. The CDR3 runs 13 residues. V dropped 0 bases and J dropped 3 bases, with 6 bases sitting between them. Per germline, CDR1 SGHRS and CDR2 YFSETQ. The CDR3 spells CASSLDGDYGYTF. In DNA, the CDR3 is TGCGCCAGCAGCTTGGACGGAGACTATGGCTACACCTTC.

The chain recombines TRBV28 with TRBJ1-4; TRBD1 matches at 7 bases. V lost 10 bases and J lost 8; bases outside the gene matches: 7. CDR3 size: 12 residues. Germline V gene lookup returns CDR1 MDHEN and CDR2 SYDVKM. For the CDR3, the DNA is TGTGCCACAGGACAGGCGTGGGAAAAACTGTTTTTT. This codes for CATGQAWEKLFF.

The rearrangement links TRBV6-5 to TRBJ2-3; 8 nucleotides line up with TRBD2. Trimming at V came to 2 bases and at J to 4 bases, leaving 8 bases not matched to a gene. The CDR3 extends over 16 amino acids. From germline, CDR1 is MNHEY and CDR2 SVGAGI. CDR3: CASSYRGTSGADTQYF. The CDR3 DNA is TGTGCCAGCAGTTACCGCGGGACTAGTGGAGCAGATACGCAGTATTTT.

This chain connects TRBV21-1 to TRBJ1-4; TRBD1, the table's D call, was not compared with the DNA. TRBV21-1 is described as a pseudogene. The CDR3 runs to 16 residues. DNA for the CDR3: TGTGCCAGCAGCGTGAAACAGGGGGGCACTAATGAAAAACTGTTTTTT. This translates into CASSVKQGGTNEKLFF.

This rearrangement joins TRBV7-9 to TRBJ1-1; TRBD1 matches 8 bases. CDR1 and CDR2 (germline): SEHNR, FQNEAQ (reference sequence). Trimming at V came to 5 bases and at J to 5 bases, leaving 4 bases not matched to a gene. This CDR3 is 13 amino acids long. CDR3 nucleotide sequence: TGTGCCAGCAGCCGGACAGGGAAAACTGAAGCTTTCTTT. It specifies CASSRTGKTEAFF. The full variable domain, rest sourced from reference TRBV7-9 and TRBJ1-1, is DTGVSQNPRHKITKRGQNVTFRCDPISEHNRLYWYRQTLGQGPEFLTYFQNEAQLEKSRLLSDRFSAERPKGSFSTLEIQRTEQGDSAMYLCASSRTGKTEAFFGQGTRLTVV.

CDR3 amino acids: CSVDRSGGPEAFF. CDR3 coding DNA: TGCAGCGTTGATAGGTCAGGGGGCCCTGAAGCTTTCTTT. The V call is TRBV29-1, the J call TRBJ1-1; 8 bases map to TRBD1. Per germline, CDR1 SQVTM and CDR2 ANQGSEA. V gave up 3 bases and J gave up 6 bases; unmatched junction bases: 6. The CDR3 runs 13 residues.

V gene TRBV27 combines with J gene TRBJ2-1; D is unclear. The V gene lost 7 bases and the J gene lost 7 bases, with 20 bases spanning the gap. This CDR3 is 15 amino acids long. From germline, CDR1 is MNHEY and CDR2 SMNVEV (reference sequence). CDR3: CASNSRAGRLNEQFF. CDR3 sequence (DNA): TGTGCCAGCAATTCGCGTGCAGGCAGGCTAAATGAGCAGTTCTTC.

This sequence joins TRBV5-1 and TRBJ1-1; D is undetermined. Germline V gene sequence: CDR1 SGHRS, CDR2 YFSETQ. The ends were cut back, 1 base at V and 0 bases at J, with 7 bases in the middle. The CDR3 is 14 residues long. CDR3: CASSLRGLNTEAFF. CDR3 DNA sequence: TGCGCCAGCAGCTTGCGCGGCTTGAACACTGAAGCTTTCTTT.

The rearrangement links TRBV30 to TRBJ2-3, with 9 bases fitting TRBD2. Losses at the gene ends were 0 bases for V and 6 bases for J; bases not matched to a gene: 7. Germline loops: CDR1 GTSNPN, CDR2 SVGIG (reference sequence). The CDR3 spans 15 residues. The DNA of the CDR3 is TGTGCCTGGAGTGTTGGCGGGGGGGCTTTGGATACGCAGTATTTT. Its translation: CAWSVGGGALDTQYF.

The chain employs TRBV6-6 and TRBJ1-1, with a tentative D call TRBD1 (6 bases). The CDR3 totals 13 residues. V dropped 6 bases and J dropped 5 bases, with 13 bases sitting between them. Germline CDR1 and CDR2: MNHNY and SVGAGI (reference sequence). The CDR3 spells CASRPGARTEAFF. As DNA, the CDR3 is TGTGCCAGCAGACCAGGGGCCCGGACTGAAGCTTTCTTT.

V is TRBV28 and J is TRBJ1-3; 9 bases fit TRBD1. Germline V CDR1 and CDR2: MDHEN, SYDVKM. The CDR3 has 16 amino acids. The V segment lost 4 bases and the J segment 3 bases; nucleotides outside the gene matches: 7. CDR3 region: CASSSIQGALGNTIYF. As DNA, the CDR3 is TGTGCCAGCAGTTCCATACAGGGGGCACTTGGAAACACCATATATTTT.

A note on this clone: Other DNA sequences in this specimen translate into the identical CDR3. The chain is built from TRBV5-1 and TRBJ2-7, with D possibly matching TRBD2 (6 bases). Germline assignment: CDR1 SGHRS and CDR2 YFSETQ. Trimming shortened V by 4 bases and J by 1 base, and 12 bases separated the two germline ends. There are 14 residues in the CDR3. CDR3 nucleotides: TGCGCCAGCAGCAGGGACTCGGTTTCCTACGAGCAGTACTTC. Translated: CASSRDSVSYEQYF.

This rearrangement joins TRBV6-6 to TRBJ2-1; TRBD2 agrees at 10 bases. V lost 6 bases to trimming and J lost 9 bases; unmatched junction nucleotides: 8. This CDR3 region has 14 residues. Germline CDR1 and CDR2: MNHNY and SVGAGI (reference sequence). The DNA of the CDR3 is TGTGCCAGCAGCTCCGGGGTAGCGGGGGGTGAGCAGTTCTTC. Protein: CASSSGVAGGEQFF.